The 4 T cell receptor beta chains given below trace back to one sample, sequenced in a study of Tregs in tolerant kidney transplant recipients. Sequencing used immunoSEQ multiplex PCR; TCRdb keeps in-frame clones, though not all of them. The sample contains around 78,000 clones, 85% to 95% of which appear only once. The sequences come from Tregs from blood, collected before the transplant. Source of these receptors: a human donor who received a combined kidney and bone marrow transplant.

V gene TRBV28 combines with J gene TRBJ2-5; D is uncertain. This CDR3 comprises 12 residues. CDR1 is MDHEN, CDR2 SYDVKM, per germline. The V end was cut by 6 bases, the J end by 5 bases, with 10 bases between. The CDR3 reads CASSLQSETQYF. The CDR3, as DNA: TGTGCCAGCAGCCTCCAGTCGGAGACCCAGTACTTC.

J is TRBJ1-5 and V is TRBV2; tentatively, D is TRBD1 (6 bases). Germline CDR1 reads SNHLY; CDR2 reads FYNNEI. The V gene lost 8 bases and the J gene lost 8 bases, with 13 bases spanning the gap. This CDR3 contains 12 residues. The CDR3 loop reads CASAGQREPQHF. The DNA for the CDR3 is TGTGCCAGCGCGGGACAAAGAGAGCCCCAGCATTTT.

The rearrangement links TRBV1 to TRBJ2-5; whether TRBD1, the table's D call, matches the DNA was not checked. TRBV1 counts as a pseudogene. The CDR3 totals 16 residues. For the CDR3, the DNA is TGCACCAGCAGCCAAGCGGGGACAGGGGAGGAGGAGACCCAGTACTTC. Translating gives CTSSQAGTGEEETQYF.

This rearrangement joins TRBV28 to TRBJ2-4; 9 nucleotides align to TRBD2. CDR1 is MDHEN, CDR2 SYDVKM, per germline. This CDR3 spans 18 amino acids. V lost 5 bases to trimming and J lost 6 bases; unmatched junction nucleotides: 17. In DNA, the CDR3 is TGTGCCAGCAGTCCGCCTAGAGGGCTAGCGGGAAGATCAAACATTCAGTACTTC. Protein product: CASSPPRGLAGRSNIQYF.